Listed below are T cell receptor beta chains from one sample, sequenced in a study of early T cells in non-severe SARS-CoV-2 infection. TCRdb re-called the 5' RACE reads with MiXCR, one entry per CDR3 protein. The table includes more than 55,000 distinct CDR3 sequences, around 12% detected once. Sequenced material: whole blood. The receptors come from an adult who was a healthcare worker with PCR-confirmed SARS-CoV-2 infection or an uninfected control (not recorded which). CDR3s include the opening cysteine and the closing phenylalanine or tryptophan. The D gene is left open where the match is weak. The listing skips clone size in some rows; elsewhere it reads once, few, many or a size class.

CDR3aa	CDR3nt	v_gene	abundance	j_gene	d_gene
CASSQETSGLYNEQFF	TGTGCCAGCAGCCAGGAGACTAGCGGGCTCTACAATGAGCAGTTCTTC	TRBV7-9	many	TRBJ2-1	TRBD2
CSVAGGDQPQHF	TGCAGCGTTGCCGGGGGGGATCAGCCCCAGCATTTT	TRBV29-1	-	TRBJ1-5	-
CASSYPGEYEQYF	TGTGCCAGCAGTTACCCCGGGGAGTACGAGCAGTACTTC	TRBV6-2/TRBV6-3	many	TRBJ2-7	-
CASNRQGAYNEQFF	TGCGCCAGCAACAGACAGGGGGCATACAATGAGCAGTTCTTC	TRBV5-1	-	TRBJ2-1	TRBD1
CASSPSEAAQNIQYF	TGTGCCAGCAGCCCCAGCGAGGCAGCCCAAAACATTCAGTACTTC	TRBV7-9	many	TRBJ2-4	-
CASSYGSGHINTDTQYF	TGTGCCAGCAGTTACGGGTCGGGTCACATAAACACAGATACGCAGTATTTT	TRBV6-5	many	TRBJ2-3	-
CASSFDRGSPHEQYF	TGTGCCAGCAGTTTCGACAGGGGATCCCCTCACGAGCAGTACTTC	TRBV12-3/TRBV12-4	-	TRBJ2-7	TRBD1
CSARDRGAGNQPQHF	TGCAGTGCTAGAGATAGGGGGGCTGGCAATCAGCCCCAGCATTTT	TRBV20-1	few	TRBJ1-5	-
CASSRGGVEQYF	TGTGCCAGCAGCCGAGGGGGGGTCGAGCAGTACTTC	TRBV6-5	few	TRBJ2-7	-
CASTEGGVQETQYF	TGTGCCAGCACTGAGGGGGGGGTACAAGAGACCCAGTACTTC	TRBV6-1	many	TRBJ2-5	-
CAISEWGEQYF	TGTGCCATCAGTGAGTGGGGAGAGCAGTACTTC	TRBV10-3	-	TRBJ2-7	-